This T cell receptor (beta chain) was sequenced in a study of Ad26.COV2.S vaccination and SARS-CoV-2 variants. Turning to the study itself: Ad26.COV2.S, an intramuscular injection, was given once or twice 56 days apart. Findings of the study overall: Measures of TCR breadth and depth may have fallen short of total T cell responses.

As for treatment: about 20 received Ad26.COV2.S at low or high dose, single or two shots; five or six received placebo; per-sample allocation not given. Samples were taken on day 63 after the first vaccine or placebo injection. On this clone: Its cognate antigen is unknown.

TCRdb's copy holds only in-frame clones and misses some; the assay was immunoSEQ multiplex PCR. The sample contains roughly 400,000 clones, approximately 90% of which appear only once. The germline gives CDR1 GTSNPN, CDR2 SVGIG (reference sequence). This CDR3 spans 12 amino acids. The V and J ends lost 2 bases and 7 bases respectively, with 8 bases between them. This chain joins TRBV30 and TRBJ1-4; D gene uncertain. This receptor was identified in a person between 18 and 65 years old who received the Ad26.COV2.S COVID-19 vaccine or a placebo. The sample here was peripheral blood, taken in a trial of Ad26.COV2.S vaccine versus placebo. In DNA form, the CDR3 reads TGTGCCTGGAGTCCCACTGGTGAAAAACTGTTTTTT. Protein sequence: CAWSPTGEKLFF.